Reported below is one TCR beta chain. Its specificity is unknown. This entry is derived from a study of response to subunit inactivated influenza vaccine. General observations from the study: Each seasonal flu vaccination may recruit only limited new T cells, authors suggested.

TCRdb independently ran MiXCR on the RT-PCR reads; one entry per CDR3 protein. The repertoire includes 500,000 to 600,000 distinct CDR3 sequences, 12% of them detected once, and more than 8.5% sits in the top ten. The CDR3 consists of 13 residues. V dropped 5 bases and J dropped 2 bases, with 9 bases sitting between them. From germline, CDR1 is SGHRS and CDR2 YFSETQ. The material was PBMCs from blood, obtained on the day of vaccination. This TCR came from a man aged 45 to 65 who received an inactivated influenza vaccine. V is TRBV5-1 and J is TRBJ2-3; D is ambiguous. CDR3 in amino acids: CASRPAHTDTQYF. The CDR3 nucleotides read TGCGCCAGCAGACCGGCACACACAGATACGCAGTATTTT. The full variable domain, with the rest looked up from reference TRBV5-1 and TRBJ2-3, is KAGVTQTPRYLIKTRGQQVTLSCSPISGHRSVSWYQQTPGQGLQFLFEYFSETQRNKGNFPGRFSGRQFSNSRSEMNVSTLELGDSALYLCASRPAHTDTQYFGPGTRLTVL.